These T cell receptor beta chains were read from a single sample in a study of tissue T cells after allogeneic stem cell transplantation. Data came from immunoSEQ multiplex PCR; TCRdb stores just in-frame clones and leaves some out. In the table there are approximately 6,300 clones, roughly 61% of which are singletons. The specimen comprised duodenum tissue, sampled at autopsy. These TCRs come from a woman aged 18-55 years with breast cancer. The CDR3 runs from the conserved cysteine through the conserved F or W. Each record gives: V gene, D gene, clone size, J gene, CDR3 length, CDR3 DNA, CDR3 protein. D genes are given only for firm matches. Clone size is shown for a subset of rows, as once, few, many or a class of expanded clone.

v_call: TRBV21-1
d_call: -
clone_size: -
j_call: TRBJ1-5
cdr3_length: 15
cdr3_nt: TGTGCCAGCAGCAAATATGGATGGGGAATTTTGCCCCAGCATTTT
cdr3_aa: CASSKYGWGILPQHF

v_call: TRBV30
d_call: -
clone_size: -
j_call: TRBJ1-6
cdr3_length: 15
cdr3_nt: TGTGCCTGGAGTGTAAGGGGGTGGGGGAATTCACCCCTCCACTTT
cdr3_aa: CAWSVRGWGNSPLHF

v_call: TRBV11-2
d_call: -
clone_size: -
j_call: TRBJ2-3
cdr3_length: 12
cdr3_nt: TGTGCCAGCAGCTTAGACACAGATACGCAGTATTTT
cdr3_aa: CASSLDTDTQYF

v_call: TRBV7-2
d_call: -
clone_size: -
j_call: TRBJ2-5
cdr3_length: 13
cdr3_nt: TGTGCCAGCAGCTTAGTAGGGTCGGAGACCCAGTACTTC
cdr3_aa: CASSLVGSETQYF

v_call: TRBV5-1
d_call: -
clone_size: once
j_call: TRBJ2-5
cdr3_length: 13
cdr3_nt: TGCGTCACCAGCAGATCCCCAGGGGAGACCCAGTACTTC
cdr3_aa: CVTSRSPGETQYF

v_call: TRBV4-3
d_call: -
clone_size: few
j_call: TRBJ1-2
cdr3_length: 13
cdr3_nt: TGCGCCAGCAGCCCGGGGAGGGGCTATGGCTACACCTTC
cdr3_aa: CASSPGRGYGYTF

v_call: TRBV4-3
d_call: TRBD1
clone_size: few
j_call: TRBJ2-7
cdr3_length: 13
cdr3_nt: TGCGCCAGCAGCCATGGACAGGGCTACGAGCAGTACTTC
cdr3_aa: CASSHGQGYEQYF

v_call: TRBV24-1
d_call: -
clone_size: -
j_call: TRBJ1-5
cdr3_length: 12
cdr3_nt: TGTGCCACTCCCCCTCCGGGACAGCCCCAGCATTTT
cdr3_aa: CATPPPGQPQHF

v_call: TRBV10-3
d_call: -
clone_size: -
j_call: TRBJ2-7
cdr3_length: 15
cdr3_nt: TGTGCCATCAGTGAGTTCGACAGGAAGAAGTCCCCCCCGCACTTC
cdr3_aa: CAISEFDRKKSPPHF

v_call: TRBV7-9
d_call: TRBD2
clone_size: -
j_call: TRBJ2-7
cdr3_length: 16
cdr3_nt: TGTGCCAGCAGCCCGACGCTAGCGGGAGAATTGGGAGAGCAGTACTTC
cdr3_aa: CASSPTLAGELGEQYF

v_call: TRBV4-3
d_call: -
clone_size: few
j_call: TRBJ2-2
cdr3_length: 14
cdr3_nt: TGCGCCAGCAGCCATGCAGGGGACACCGGGGAGCTGTTTTTT
cdr3_aa: CASSHAGDTGELFF

v_call: TRBV2
d_call: TRBD1
clone_size: -
j_call: TRBJ1-2
cdr3_length: 15
cdr3_nt: TGTGCCAGCAGTGCTACAGGGGGCGCGGGCTATGGCTACACCTTC
cdr3_aa: CASSATGGAGYGYTF

v_call: TRBV27
d_call: TRBD1
clone_size: few
j_call: TRBJ2-7
cdr3_length: 14
cdr3_nt: TGTGCCAGCAGGCCCGGGACAGGGGACTACGAGCAGTACTTC
cdr3_aa: CASRPGTGDYEQYF

v_call: TRBV5-1
d_call: -
clone_size: -
j_call: TRBJ1-1
cdr3_length: 13
cdr3_nt: TGCGCCAGCAGCTTGGACCTCATAGGGGAAGCTTTCTTT
cdr3_aa: CASSLDLIGEAFF

v_call: TRBV19
d_call: TRBD1
clone_size: -
j_call: TRBJ1-4
cdr3_length: 16
cdr3_nt: TGTGCCAGTAGTGCACGACAGGGGACTCATAATGAAAAACTGTTTTTT
cdr3_aa: CASSARQGTHNEKLFF

v_call: TRBV6-5
d_call: TRBD1
clone_size: -
j_call: TRBJ2-2
cdr3_length: 14
cdr3_nt: TGTGTCGACATGGACAGGGCCGTCACCGGGGAGCTGTTTTTT
cdr3_aa: CVDMDRAVTGELFF

v_call: TRBV3-1/TRBV3-2
d_call: -
clone_size: -
j_call: TRBJ2-7
cdr3_length: 14
cdr3_nt: TGTGCCAGCAGCCAGGCGTACAGGGATCGGGAGCAGTACTTC
cdr3_aa: CASSQAYRDREQYF

v_call: TRBV5-4
d_call: TRBD2
clone_size: once
j_call: TRBJ2-5
cdr3_length: 15
cdr3_nt: TGTGCCAGCACCCCACCTAGCGGGGGGGAGGAGACCCAGTACTTC
cdr3_aa: CASTPPSGGEETQYF

v_call: TRBV7-2
d_call: -
clone_size: -
j_call: TRBJ2-7
cdr3_length: 13
cdr3_nt: TGTGCCAGCAGCTTAGCCGTCCGCCACGAGCAGTACTTC
cdr3_aa: CASSLAVRHEQYF

v_call: TRBV7-9
d_call: -
clone_size: -
j_call: TRBJ1-3
cdr3_length: 15
cdr3_nt: TGTGCCAGCAGCTTGAGGGGATCGGCTGGAAACACCATATATTTT
cdr3_aa: CASSLRGSAGNTIYF

v_call: TRBV27
d_call: TRBD1
clone_size: few
j_call: TRBJ2-7
cdr3_length: 15
cdr3_nt: TGTGCCAGCAGTTTAAGGGACAGGGGGGAGGACGAGCAGTACTTC
cdr3_aa: CASSLRDRGEDEQYF

v_call: TRBV16
d_call: TRBD2
clone_size: -
j_call: TRBJ2-1
cdr3_length: 17
cdr3_nt: TGTGCCAGCAGCCAAGGGTCAGCGGGGGGATTCTACAATGAGCAGTTCTTC
cdr3_aa: CASSQGSAGGFYNEQFF

v_call: TRBV6-5
d_call: TRBD1
clone_size: -
j_call: TRBJ1-1
cdr3_length: 14
cdr3_nt: TGTGCCAGCAGTAAACAGGGGAGGTACACTGAAGCTTTCTTT
cdr3_aa: CASSKQGRYTEAFF

v_call: TRBV19
d_call: -
clone_size: -
j_call: TRBJ1-3
cdr3_length: 16
cdr3_nt: TGTGCCAGCCAGAATTGGGGACGGCTCTCTGGAAACACCATATATTTT
cdr3_aa: CASQNWGRLSGNTIYF

v_call: TRBV5-4
d_call: -
clone_size: -
j_call: TRBJ2-1
cdr3_length: 14
cdr3_nt: TGTGCCAGCAGCCCCAGGTTCAGGGACAATGAGCAGTTCTTC
cdr3_aa: CASSPRFRDNEQFF

v_call: TRBV6-5
d_call: -
clone_size: -
j_call: TRBJ1-1
cdr3_length: 15
cdr3_nt: TGTGCCAGCACCAAGGAGGGGTTGTCGAACACTGAAGCTTTCTTT
cdr3_aa: CASTKEGLSNTEAFF

v_call: TRBV10-3
d_call: TRBD2
clone_size: few
j_call: TRBJ2-7
cdr3_length: 14
cdr3_nt: TGTGCCATCAGGTCGACTAGCGGGAGGGGAGAGCAGTACTTC
cdr3_aa: CAIRSTSGRGEQYF

v_call: TRBV9
d_call: -
clone_size: few
j_call: TRBJ1-3
cdr3_length: 13
cdr3_nt: TGTGCCAGCAGCGTAGATACGGGAAACACCATATATTTT
cdr3_aa: CASSVDTGNTIYF

v_call: TRBV7-2
d_call: -
clone_size: -
j_call: TRBJ1-5
cdr3_length: 12
cdr3_nt: TGTGCCAGTACCTACCAGGGTCAGCCCCAGCATTTT
cdr3_aa: CASTYQGQPQHF

v_call: TRBV6-1
d_call: -
clone_size: few
j_call: TRBJ1-2
cdr3_length: 12
cdr3_nt: TGTGCCAGCAGTGAATTGGGCTATAGCTACACCTTC
cdr3_aa: CASSELGYSYTF

v_call: TRBV27
d_call: -
clone_size: once
j_call: TRBJ2-1
cdr3_length: 16
cdr3_nt: TGTGCCAGCAGTTCTCCCTCCTCTAGGGGACTCAATGAGCAGTTCTTC
cdr3_aa: CASSSPSSRGLNEQFF

v_call: TRBV12-3/TRBV12-4
d_call: -
clone_size: -
j_call: TRBJ2-5
cdr3_length: 13
cdr3_nt: TGTGCCAGCAGTTTAGGGCAGGGAGAGACCCAGTACTTC
cdr3_aa: CASSLGQGETQYF

v_call: TRBV11-2
d_call: -
clone_size: -
j_call: TRBJ2-1
cdr3_length: 16
cdr3_nt: TGTGCCAGCAGGCTGTACACGGGGGCTTCCCACAATGAGCAGTTCTTC
cdr3_aa: CASRLYTGASHNEQFF

v_call: TRBV6-1
d_call: -
clone_size: -
j_call: TRBJ2-4
cdr3_length: 15
cdr3_nt: TGTGCCAGCAGACAGCAGGGGGAGGGAAAAAACATTCAGTACTTC
cdr3_aa: CASRQQGEGKNIQYF

v_call: TRBV5-5
d_call: -
clone_size: medium-sized
j_call: TRBJ1-5
cdr3_length: 14
cdr3_nt: TGTGCCAGCAGCTTAAGGGATGGCAATCAGCCCCAGCATTTT
cdr3_aa: CASSLRDGNQPQHF

v_call: TRBV18
d_call: -
clone_size: -
j_call: TRBJ2-1
cdr3_length: 17
cdr3_nt: TGTGCCAGCTCACCCCCCCCCTCGCGGAGACTCTACAATGAGCAGTTCTTC
cdr3_aa: CASSPPPSRRLYNEQFF

v_call: TRBV7-2
d_call: -
clone_size: few
j_call: TRBJ1-5
cdr3_length: 13
cdr3_nt: TGTGCCAGCAGCTTAGGAAGGGCTCAGCCCCAGCATTTT
cdr3_aa: CASSLGRAQPQHF

v_call: TRBV5-8
d_call: TRBD1
clone_size: -
j_call: TRBJ1-6
cdr3_length: 14
cdr3_nt: TGTGCCAGCAGCTTCTACAGGGGGGGATCACCCCTCCACTTT
cdr3_aa: CASSFYRGGSPLHF

v_call: TRBV19
d_call: TRBD1
clone_size: -
j_call: TRBJ2-7
cdr3_length: 16
cdr3_nt: TGTGCCAGTAGGCCGGTTACAGGGGGCTTCTTGGGGGAGCAGTACTTC
cdr3_aa: CASRPVTGGFLGEQYF

v_call: TRBV5-1
d_call: -
clone_size: once
j_call: TRBJ1-4
cdr3_length: 14
cdr3_nt: TGCGCCAGCAGCTTGGGAGGGGCCGATGAAAAACTGTTTTTT
cdr3_aa: CASSLGGADEKLFF

v_call: TRBV7-2
d_call: -
clone_size: -
j_call: TRBJ2-5
cdr3_length: 13
cdr3_nt: TGTGCCAGCAGCTTAGACAGGTCCGAGACCCAGTACTTC
cdr3_aa: CASSLDRSETQYF

v_call: TRBV4-3
d_call: -
clone_size: -
j_call: TRBJ2-1
cdr3_length: 14
cdr3_nt: TGCGCCAGCAGCCGCTTTTATGTGGGCAATGAGCAGTTCTTC
cdr3_aa: CASSRFYVGNEQFF

v_call: TRBV7-2
d_call: -
clone_size: -
j_call: TRBJ2-5
cdr3_length: 12
cdr3_nt: TGTGCCAGCAGCTTAACTATGGAGACCCAGTACTTC
cdr3_aa: CASSLTMETQYF

v_call: TRBV6-2/TRBV6-3
d_call: -
clone_size: few
j_call: TRBJ2-7
cdr3_length: 13
cdr3_nt: TGTGCCAGCAGTTTCGTTTCTTCCTACGAGCAGTACTTC
cdr3_aa: CASSFVSSYEQYF

v_call: TRBV9
d_call: TRBD2
clone_size: -
j_call: TRBJ2-5
cdr3_length: 15
cdr3_nt: TGTGCCAGCAGCGCTAGCGGGGGGGCTTACGAGACCCAGTACTTC
cdr3_aa: CASSASGGAYETQYF

v_call: TRBV19
d_call: -
clone_size: medium-sized
j_call: TRBJ1-6
cdr3_length: 13
cdr3_nt: TGTGCCAGTAGTGCCAAAGGGGATTCACCCCTCCACTTT
cdr3_aa: CASSAKGDSPLHF